Described below is a single T cell receptor (beta chain) sequence and its context. The use of a sample-barcoded 5' primer and a J-beta primer mix characterized a second PCR of roughly 6 to 11 cycles. MiXCR, applied by TCRdb to the 5' RACE reads, yields one record per CDR3 protein. The sample includes some 1.8 million distinct CDR3 sequences, roughly 43% of them seen just once. This specimen comes from a study of blood T cells in healthy people across ages. Germline V gives CDR1 DFQATT, CDR2 SNEGSKA (reference sequence). Trimming removed 1 base from V and 3 bases from J; junction bases left unmatched: 4. The CDR3 has 15 residues.

The TCR sequence derives from a human donor in good health. The sample taken for sequencing was blood. V usage is TRBV20-1 and J usage is TRBJ2-7, with TRBD1 matching 12 bases. This CDR3 reads CSARVGTGGIYEQYF. CDR3 sequence (DNA): TGCAGTGCTAGAGTTGGGACAGGGGGCATCTACGAGCAGTACTTC.